This T cell receptor (beta chain) was sequenced for a study of cytomegalovirus exposure and HLA in healthy donors. Clones were sequenced by immunoSEQ multiplex PCR, and TCRdb holds only the in-frame ones, with some missing. This table holds more than 50,000 clones, just under 95% found once. Unmatched junction bases numbered 6, after V lost 1 base and J lost 4 bases. This CDR3 has 15 amino acids. CDR1 and CDR2 from the germline V gene are LGHNA and YNFKEQ. The TCR originated in a man aged 18 to 35 in good health and CMV-seronegative. The chain carries TRBV4-2 and TRBJ2-7, with 8 bases identical to TRBD1. Sequenced input: PBMCs. The CDR3 DNA follows: TGTGCCAGCAGCCAAGTTTTGGACAGGGAGTACGAGCAGTACTTC. Encoded protein: CASSQVLDREYEQYF.